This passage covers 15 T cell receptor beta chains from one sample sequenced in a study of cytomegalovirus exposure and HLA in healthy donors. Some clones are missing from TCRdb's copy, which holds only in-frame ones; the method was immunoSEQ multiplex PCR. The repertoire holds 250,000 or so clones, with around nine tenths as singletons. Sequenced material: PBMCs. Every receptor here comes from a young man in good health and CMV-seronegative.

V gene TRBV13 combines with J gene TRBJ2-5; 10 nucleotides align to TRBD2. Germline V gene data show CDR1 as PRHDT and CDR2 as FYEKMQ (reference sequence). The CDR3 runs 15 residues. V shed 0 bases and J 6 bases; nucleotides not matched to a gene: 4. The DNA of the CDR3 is TGTGCCAGCAGCTTAGGGGCTAGCGGGAGACAGACCCAGTACTTC. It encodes CASSLGASGRQTQYF.

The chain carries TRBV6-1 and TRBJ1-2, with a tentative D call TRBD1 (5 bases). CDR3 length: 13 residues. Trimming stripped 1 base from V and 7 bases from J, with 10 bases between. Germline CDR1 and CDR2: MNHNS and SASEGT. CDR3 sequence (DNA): TGTGCCAGCAGTGAAGATCCTAGGGGTGGCTACACCTTC. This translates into CASSEDPRGGYTF.

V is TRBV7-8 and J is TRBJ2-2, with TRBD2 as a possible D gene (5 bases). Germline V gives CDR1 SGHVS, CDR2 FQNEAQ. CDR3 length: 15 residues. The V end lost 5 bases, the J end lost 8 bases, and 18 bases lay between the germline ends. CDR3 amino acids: CASSQEAPQAGELFF. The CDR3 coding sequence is TGTGCCAGCAGCCAGGAGGCACCCCAGGCGGGGGAGCTGTTTTTT.

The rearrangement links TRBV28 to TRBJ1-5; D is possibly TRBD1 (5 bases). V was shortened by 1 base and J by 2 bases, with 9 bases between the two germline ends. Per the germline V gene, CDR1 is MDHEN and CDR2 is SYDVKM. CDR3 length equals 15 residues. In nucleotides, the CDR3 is TGTGCCAGCAGTTTATCCGGGGGAGGCAATCAGCCCCAGCATTTT. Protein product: CASSLSGGGNQPQHF.

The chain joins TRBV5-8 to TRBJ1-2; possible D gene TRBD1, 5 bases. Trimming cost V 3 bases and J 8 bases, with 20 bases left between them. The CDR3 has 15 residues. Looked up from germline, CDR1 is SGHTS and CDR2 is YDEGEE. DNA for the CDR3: TGTGCCAGCAGCTGGCCGGTAGGGGATTTAGTAGGCTACACCTTC. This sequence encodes CASSWPVGDLVGYTF.

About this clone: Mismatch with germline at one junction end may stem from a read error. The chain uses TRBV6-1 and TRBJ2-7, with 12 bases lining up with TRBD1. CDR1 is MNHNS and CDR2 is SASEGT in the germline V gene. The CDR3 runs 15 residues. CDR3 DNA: TGTGCCAGCAGTCGGGACAGGGGGCCCTCCAACGAGCAGTACTTC. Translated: CASSRDRGPSNEQYF.

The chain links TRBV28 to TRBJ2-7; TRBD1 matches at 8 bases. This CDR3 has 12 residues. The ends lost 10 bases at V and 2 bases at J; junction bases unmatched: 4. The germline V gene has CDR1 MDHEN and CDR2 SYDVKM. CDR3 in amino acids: CATSDRAYEQYF. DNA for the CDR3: TGTGCCACCTCGGACAGGGCCTACGAGCAGTACTTC.

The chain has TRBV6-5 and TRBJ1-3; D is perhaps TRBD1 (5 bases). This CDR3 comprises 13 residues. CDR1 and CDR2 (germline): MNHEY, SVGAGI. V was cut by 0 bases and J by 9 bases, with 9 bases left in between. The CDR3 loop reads CASSYSQGGTIYF. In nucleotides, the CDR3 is TGTGCCAGCAGTTACTCGCAGGGTGGCACCATATATTTT.

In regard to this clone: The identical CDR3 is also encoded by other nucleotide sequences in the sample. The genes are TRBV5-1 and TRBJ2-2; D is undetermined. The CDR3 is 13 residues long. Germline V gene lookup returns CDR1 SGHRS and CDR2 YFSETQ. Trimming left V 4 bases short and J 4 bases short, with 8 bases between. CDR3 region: CASSLVPTGELFF. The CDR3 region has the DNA TGCGCCAGCAGCCTAGTCCCCACCGGGGAGCTGTTTTTT.

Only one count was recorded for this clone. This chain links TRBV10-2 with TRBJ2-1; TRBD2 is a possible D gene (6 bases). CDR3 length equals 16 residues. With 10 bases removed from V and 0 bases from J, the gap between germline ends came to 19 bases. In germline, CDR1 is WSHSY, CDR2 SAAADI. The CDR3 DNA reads TGCGCCACCACCCCATTTAGGGACTTCTCCTACAATGAGCAGTTCTTC. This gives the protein CATTPFRDFSYNEQFF.

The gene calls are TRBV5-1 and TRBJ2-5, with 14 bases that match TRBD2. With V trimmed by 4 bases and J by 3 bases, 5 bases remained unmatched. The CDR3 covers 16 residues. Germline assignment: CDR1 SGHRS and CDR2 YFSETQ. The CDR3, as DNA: TGCGCCAGCAGCAGAGGGACTAGCGGGAGAGAAGAGACCCAGTACTTC. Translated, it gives CASSRGTSGREETQYF.

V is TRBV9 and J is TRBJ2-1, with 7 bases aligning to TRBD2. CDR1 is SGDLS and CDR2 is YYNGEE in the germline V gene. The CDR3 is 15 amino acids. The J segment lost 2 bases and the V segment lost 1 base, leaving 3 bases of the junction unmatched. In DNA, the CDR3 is TGTGCCAGCAGCGTAATCAGCGGGACCTACAATGAGCAGTTCTTC. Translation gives CASSVISGTYNEQFF.

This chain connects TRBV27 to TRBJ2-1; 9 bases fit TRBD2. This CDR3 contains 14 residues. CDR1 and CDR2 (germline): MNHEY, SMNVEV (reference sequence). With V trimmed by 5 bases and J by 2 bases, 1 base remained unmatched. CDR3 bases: TGTGCCAGCAGTGCGGGGGGGCCCTACAATGAGCAGTTCTTC. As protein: CASSAGGPYNEQFF.

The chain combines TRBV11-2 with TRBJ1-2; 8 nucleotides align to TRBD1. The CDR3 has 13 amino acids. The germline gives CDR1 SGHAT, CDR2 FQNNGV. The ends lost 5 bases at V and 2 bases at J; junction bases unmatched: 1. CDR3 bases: TGTGCCAGCAGCCGGGACAGGAACTATGGCTACACCTTC. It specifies CASSRDRNYGYTF.

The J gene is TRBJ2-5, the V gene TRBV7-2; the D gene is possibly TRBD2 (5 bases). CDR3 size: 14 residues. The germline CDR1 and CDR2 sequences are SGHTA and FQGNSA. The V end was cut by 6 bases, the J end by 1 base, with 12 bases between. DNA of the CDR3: TGTGCCAGCAGGGGAGTCTCAGCCCAAGAGACCCAGTACTTC. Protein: CASRGVSAQETQYF.